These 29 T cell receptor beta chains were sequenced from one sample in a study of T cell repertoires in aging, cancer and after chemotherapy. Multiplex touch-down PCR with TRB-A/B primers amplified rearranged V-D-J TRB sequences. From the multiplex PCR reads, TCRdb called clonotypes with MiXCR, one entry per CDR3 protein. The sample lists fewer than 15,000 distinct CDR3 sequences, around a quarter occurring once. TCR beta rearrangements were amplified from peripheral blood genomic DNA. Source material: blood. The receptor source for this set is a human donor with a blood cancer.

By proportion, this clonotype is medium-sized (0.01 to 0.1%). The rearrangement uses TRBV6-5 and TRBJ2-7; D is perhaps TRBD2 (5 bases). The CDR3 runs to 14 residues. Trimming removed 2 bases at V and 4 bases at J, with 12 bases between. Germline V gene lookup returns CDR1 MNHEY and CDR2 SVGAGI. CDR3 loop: CASSYGQWTYEQYF. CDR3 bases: TGTGCCAGCAGTTACGGTCAGTGGACTTACGAGCAGTACTTC.

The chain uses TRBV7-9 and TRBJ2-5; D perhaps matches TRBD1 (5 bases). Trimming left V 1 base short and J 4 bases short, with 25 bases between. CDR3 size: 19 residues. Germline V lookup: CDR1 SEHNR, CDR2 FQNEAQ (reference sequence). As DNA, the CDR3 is TGTGCCAGCAGCTTAGAAGGCCATCGTGGCAGGGCGTTCTTAGAGACCCAGTACTTC. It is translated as CASSLEGHRGRAFLETQYF.

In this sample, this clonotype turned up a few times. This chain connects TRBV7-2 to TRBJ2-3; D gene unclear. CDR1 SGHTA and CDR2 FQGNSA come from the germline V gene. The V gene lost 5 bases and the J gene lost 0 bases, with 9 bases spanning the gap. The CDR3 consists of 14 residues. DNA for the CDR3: TGTGCCAGCAGCCCGCTTGGGAGCACAGATACGCAGTATTTT. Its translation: CASSPLGSTDTQYF.

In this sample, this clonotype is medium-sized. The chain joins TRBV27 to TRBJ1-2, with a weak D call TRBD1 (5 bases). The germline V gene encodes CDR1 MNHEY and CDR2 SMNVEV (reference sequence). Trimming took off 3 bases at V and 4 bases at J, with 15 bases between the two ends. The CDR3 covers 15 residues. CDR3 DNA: TGTGCCAGCAGTTTCGGAACAGGTGGGGGCTATGGCTACACCTTC. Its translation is CASSFGTGGGYGYTF.

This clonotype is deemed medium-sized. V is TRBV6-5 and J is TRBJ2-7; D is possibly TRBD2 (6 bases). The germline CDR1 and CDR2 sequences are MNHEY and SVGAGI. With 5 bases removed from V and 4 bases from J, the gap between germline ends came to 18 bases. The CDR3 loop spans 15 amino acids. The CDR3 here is CASSPSTVAGYEQYF. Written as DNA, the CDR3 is TGTGCCAGCAGTCCATCGACTGTCGCGGGGTACGAGCAGTACTTC.

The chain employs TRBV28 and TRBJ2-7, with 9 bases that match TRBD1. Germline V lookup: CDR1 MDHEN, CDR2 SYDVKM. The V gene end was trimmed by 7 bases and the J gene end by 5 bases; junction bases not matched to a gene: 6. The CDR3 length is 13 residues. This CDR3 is CASTGQGSDEQYV. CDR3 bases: TGTGCCAGCACGGGACAGGGTTCCGACGAGCAGTACGTC.

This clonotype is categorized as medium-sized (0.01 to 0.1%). This CDR3 reads CASSYMQFNEQFF. The DNA of the CDR3 is TGTGCCAGCAGTTATATGCAGTTCAATGAGCAGTTCTTC. The chain recombines TRBV6-2 or TRBV6-3 with TRBJ2-1; D is unresolved. The CDR3 covers 13 residues. Germline V gene lookup returns CDR1 MNHEY and CDR2 SVGEGT. Trimming shortened V by 3 bases and J by 6 bases, and 9 bases separated the two germline ends.

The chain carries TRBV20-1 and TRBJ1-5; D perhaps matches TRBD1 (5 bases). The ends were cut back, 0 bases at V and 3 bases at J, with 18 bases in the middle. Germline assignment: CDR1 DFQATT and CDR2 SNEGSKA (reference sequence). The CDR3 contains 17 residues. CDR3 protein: CSARDLAGLEYNQPQHF. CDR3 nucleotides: TGCAGTGCTAGAGATCTGGCAGGGCTCGAGTACAATCAGCCCCAGCATTTT.

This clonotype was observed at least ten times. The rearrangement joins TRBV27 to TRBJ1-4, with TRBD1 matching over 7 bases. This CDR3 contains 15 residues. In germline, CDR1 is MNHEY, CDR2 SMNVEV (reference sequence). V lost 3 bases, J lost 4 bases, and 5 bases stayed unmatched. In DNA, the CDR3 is TGTGCCAGCAGTTTTAGACAGGGATATAATGAAAAACTGTTTTTT. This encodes CASSFRQGYNEKLFF.

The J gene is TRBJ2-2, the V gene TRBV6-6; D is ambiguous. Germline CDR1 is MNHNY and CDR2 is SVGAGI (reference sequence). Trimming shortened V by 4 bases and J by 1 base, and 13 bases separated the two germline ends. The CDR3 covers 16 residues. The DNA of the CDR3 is TGTGCCAGCAGTTCCGATCCGGCCATGAACACCGGGGAGCTGTTTTTT. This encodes CASSSDPAMNTGELFF.

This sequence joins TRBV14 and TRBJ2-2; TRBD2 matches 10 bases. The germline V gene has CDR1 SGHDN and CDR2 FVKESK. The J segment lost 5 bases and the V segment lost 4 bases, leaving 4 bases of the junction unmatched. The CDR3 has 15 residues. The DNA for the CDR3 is TGTGCCAGCAGCCCCGGACTAGCGGTGACCGGGGAGCTGTTTTTT. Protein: CASSPGLAVTGELFF.

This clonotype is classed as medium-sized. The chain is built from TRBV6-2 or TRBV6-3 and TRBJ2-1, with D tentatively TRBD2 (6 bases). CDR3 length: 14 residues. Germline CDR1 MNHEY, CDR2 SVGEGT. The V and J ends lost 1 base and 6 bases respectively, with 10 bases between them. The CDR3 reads CASSYYSGGNEQFF. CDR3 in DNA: TGTGCCAGCAGTTACTATTCCGGGGGCAATGAGCAGTTCTTC.

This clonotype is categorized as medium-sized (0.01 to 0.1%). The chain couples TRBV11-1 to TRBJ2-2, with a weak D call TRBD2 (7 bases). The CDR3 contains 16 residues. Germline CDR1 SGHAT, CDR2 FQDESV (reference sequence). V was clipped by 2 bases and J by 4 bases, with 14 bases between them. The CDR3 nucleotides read TGTGCCAGCAGCTTAAAGGGGGGGGGCCCCACCGGGGAGCTGTTTTTT. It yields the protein CASSLKGGGPTGELFF.

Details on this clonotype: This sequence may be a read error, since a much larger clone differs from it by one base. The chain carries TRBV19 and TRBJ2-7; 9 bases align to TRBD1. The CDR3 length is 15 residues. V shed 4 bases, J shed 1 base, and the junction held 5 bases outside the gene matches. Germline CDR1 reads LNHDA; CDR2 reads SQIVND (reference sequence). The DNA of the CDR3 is TGTGCCAGTAGTAATGCCGGGACAGGGTCCTACGAGCAGTACTTC. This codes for CASSNAGTGSYEQYF.

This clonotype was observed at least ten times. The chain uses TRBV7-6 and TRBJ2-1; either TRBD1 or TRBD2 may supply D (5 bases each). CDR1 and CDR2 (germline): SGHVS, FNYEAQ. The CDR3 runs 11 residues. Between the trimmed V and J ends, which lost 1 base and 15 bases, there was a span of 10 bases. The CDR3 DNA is TGTGCCAGCAGCTTAGAACGGGACCTGTTCTTC. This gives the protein CASSLERDLFF.

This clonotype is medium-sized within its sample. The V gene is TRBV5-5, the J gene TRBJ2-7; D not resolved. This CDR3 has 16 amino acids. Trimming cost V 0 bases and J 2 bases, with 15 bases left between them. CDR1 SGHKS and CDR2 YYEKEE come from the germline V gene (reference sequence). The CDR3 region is CASSLASGSSAYEQYF. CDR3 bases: TGTGCCAGCAGCTTGGCCTCGGGCAGCTCAGCCTACGAGCAGTACTTC.

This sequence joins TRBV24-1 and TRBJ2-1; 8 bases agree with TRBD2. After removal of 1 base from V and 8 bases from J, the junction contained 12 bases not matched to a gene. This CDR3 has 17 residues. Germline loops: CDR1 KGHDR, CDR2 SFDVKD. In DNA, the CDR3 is TGTGCCACCAGTGATTTACCTCTAGCGGGTCCCCCCCATGAGCAGTTCTTC. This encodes CATSDLPLAGPPHEQFF.

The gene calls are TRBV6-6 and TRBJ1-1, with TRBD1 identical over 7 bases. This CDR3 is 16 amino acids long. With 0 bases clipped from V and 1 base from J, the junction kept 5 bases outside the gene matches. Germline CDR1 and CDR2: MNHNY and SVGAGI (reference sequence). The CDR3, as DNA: TGTGCCAGCAGTTACTCCTGGAGGGGGCAGAACACTGAAGCTTTCTTT. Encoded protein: CASSYSWRGQNTEAFF.

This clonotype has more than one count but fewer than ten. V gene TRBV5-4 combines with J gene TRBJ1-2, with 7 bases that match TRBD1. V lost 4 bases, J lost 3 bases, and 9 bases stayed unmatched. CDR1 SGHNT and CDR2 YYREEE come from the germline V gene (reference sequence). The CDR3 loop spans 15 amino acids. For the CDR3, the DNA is TGTGCCAGCAGCCCCCGGGACAGCCCATACTATGGCTACACCTTC. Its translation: CASSPRDSPYYGYTF.

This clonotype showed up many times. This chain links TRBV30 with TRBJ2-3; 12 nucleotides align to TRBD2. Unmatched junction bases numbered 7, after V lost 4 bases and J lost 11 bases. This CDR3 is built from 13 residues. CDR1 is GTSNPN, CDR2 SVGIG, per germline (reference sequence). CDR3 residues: CAWKLAGGRGQYF. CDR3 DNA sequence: TGTGCCTGGAAGCTAGCGGGAGGGCGAGGGCAGTATTTT.

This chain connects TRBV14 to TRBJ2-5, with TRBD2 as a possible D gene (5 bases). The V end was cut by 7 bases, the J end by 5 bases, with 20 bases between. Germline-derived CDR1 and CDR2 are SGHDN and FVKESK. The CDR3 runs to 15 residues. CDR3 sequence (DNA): TGTGCCAGCAAGGGATTTGGCAGCCCGGGGGAGACCCAGTACTTC. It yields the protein CASKGFGSPGETQYF.

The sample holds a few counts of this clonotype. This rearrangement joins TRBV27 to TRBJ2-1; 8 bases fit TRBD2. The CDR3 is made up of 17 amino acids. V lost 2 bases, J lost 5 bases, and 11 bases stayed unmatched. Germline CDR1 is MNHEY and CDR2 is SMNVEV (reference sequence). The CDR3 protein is CASSLPVFSGKNNEQFF. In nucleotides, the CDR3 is TGTGCCAGCAGTTTACCCGTGTTTAGCGGGAAAAACAATGAGCAGTTCTTC.

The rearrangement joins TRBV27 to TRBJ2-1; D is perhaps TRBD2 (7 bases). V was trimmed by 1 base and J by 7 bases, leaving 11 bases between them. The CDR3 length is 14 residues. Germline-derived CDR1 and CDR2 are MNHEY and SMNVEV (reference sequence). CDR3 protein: CASSLWGGANEQFF. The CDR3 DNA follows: TGTGCCAGCAGTTTATGGGGGGGCGCGAATGAGCAGTTCTTC.

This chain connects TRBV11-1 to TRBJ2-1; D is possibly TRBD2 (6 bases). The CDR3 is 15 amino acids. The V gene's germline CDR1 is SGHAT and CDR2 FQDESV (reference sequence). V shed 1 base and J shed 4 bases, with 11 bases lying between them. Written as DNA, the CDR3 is TGTGCCAGCAGCTTAGGGGGCGGGGTTTACAATGAGCAGTTCTTC. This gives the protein CASSLGGGVYNEQFF.

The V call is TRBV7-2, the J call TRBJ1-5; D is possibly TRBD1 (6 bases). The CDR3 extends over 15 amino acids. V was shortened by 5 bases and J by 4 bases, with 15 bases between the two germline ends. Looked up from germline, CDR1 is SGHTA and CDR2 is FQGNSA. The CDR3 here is CASSLRGQNNQPQHF. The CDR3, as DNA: TGTGCCAGCAGCCTTAGAGGACAGAATAATCAGCCCCAGCATTTT.

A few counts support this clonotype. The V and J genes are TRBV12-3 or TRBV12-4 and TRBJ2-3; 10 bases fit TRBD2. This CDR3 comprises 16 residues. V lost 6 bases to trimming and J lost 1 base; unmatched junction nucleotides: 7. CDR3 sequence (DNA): TGTGCCAGCAGGGACCTAGCGGGAGATCGCACAGATACGCAGTATTTT. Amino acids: CASRDLAGDRTDTQYF.

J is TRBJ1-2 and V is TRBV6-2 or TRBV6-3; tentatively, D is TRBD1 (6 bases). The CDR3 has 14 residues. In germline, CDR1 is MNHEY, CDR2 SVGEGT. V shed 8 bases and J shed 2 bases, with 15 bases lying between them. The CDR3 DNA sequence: TGTGCCAGCTGGGGGCTTTCGTCAAACTATGGCTACACCTTC. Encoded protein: CASWGLSSNYGYTF.

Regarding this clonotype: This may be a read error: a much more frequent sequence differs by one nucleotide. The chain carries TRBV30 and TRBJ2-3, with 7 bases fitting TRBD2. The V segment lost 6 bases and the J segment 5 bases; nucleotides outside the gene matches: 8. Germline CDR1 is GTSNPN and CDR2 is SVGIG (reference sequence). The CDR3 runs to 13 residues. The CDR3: CACLRGVGDTQYF. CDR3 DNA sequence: TGTGCCTGCTTACGGGGGGTGGGAGATACGCAGTATTTT.

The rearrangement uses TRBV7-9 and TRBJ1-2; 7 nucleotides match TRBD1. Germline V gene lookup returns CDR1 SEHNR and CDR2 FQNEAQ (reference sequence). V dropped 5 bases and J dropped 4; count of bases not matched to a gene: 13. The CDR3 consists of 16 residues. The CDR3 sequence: CASSPKRGDSPYGYTF. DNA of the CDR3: TGTGCCAGCAGCCCTAAACGGGGGGACAGCCCCTATGGCTACACCTTC.